The 17 T cell receptor beta chains presented below share a single source sample, sequenced in a study of blood T cell repertoires in COVID-19. The repertoire was sequenced with immunoSEQ multiplex PCR; TCRdb's copy has only in-frame clones and lacks some. The table lists some 120,000 clones, more than 75% of them singletons. Sequencing was carried out using peripheral blood. These receptor sequences come from a woman between 50 and 59 years old who had recovered from COVID-19.

This clone has only one observation. The CDR3 bases are TGTGCCAGCATCGGCGGAGGGAATCAGCCCCAGCATTTT. Translating gives CASIGGGNQPQHF. The chain employs TRBV2 and TRBJ1-5; D uncertain. V lost 7 bases and J 4 bases, leaving 11 bases between the germline ends. The CDR3 runs 13 residues. Germline lookup yields CDR1 SNHLY and CDR2 FYNNEI.

V gene TRBV28 combines with J gene TRBJ2-7; D not resolved. The CDR3 spans 14 residues. Germline assignment: CDR1 MDHEN and CDR2 SYDVKM. V lost 1 base, J lost 4 bases, and 11 bases lay in between. CDR3 protein: CASSLSTLIYEQYF. CDR3 bases: TGTGCCAGCAGTTTATCGACATTAATATACGAGCAGTACTTC.

The chain carries TRBV7-6 and TRBJ1-1, with 11 positions matching TRBD1. CDR1 and CDR2 (germline): SGHVS, FNYEAQ. This CDR3 is 16 amino acids long. V lost 0 bases to trimming and J lost 3 bases; unmatched junction nucleotides: 3. The DNA of the CDR3 is TGTGCCAGCAGCTTAGCCCGGGACAGGGGGGACACTGAAGCTTTCTTT. Translation: CASSLARDRGDTEAFF.

This rearrangement joins TRBV7-2 to TRBJ2-5, with 9 bases aligning to TRBD2. V lost 2 bases, J lost 5 bases, and 3 bases stayed unmatched. This CDR3 region has 14 residues. CDR1 and CDR2 (germline): SGHTA, FQGNSA. CDR3: CASSLLAGWETQYF. CDR3 in DNA: TGTGCCAGCAGCTTACTAGCGGGATGGGAGACCCAGTACTTC.

V and J are TRBV19 and TRBJ1-2; weak D call: TRBD1 (6 bases). The CDR3 extends over 15 amino acids. The ends were cut back, 1 base at V and 4 bases at J, with 13 bases in the middle. Germline CDR1 is LNHDA and CDR2 is SQIVND (reference sequence). CDR3 sequence (DNA): TGTGCCAGTAGTATAGGGACAGTGCTATTCTATGGCTACACCTTC. It codes for CASSIGTVLFYGYTF. Complete variable domain (other parts from reference TRBV19 and TRBJ1-2): DGGITQSPKYLFRKEGQNVTLSCEQNLNHDAMYWYRQDPGQGLRLIYYSQIVNDFQKGDIAEGYSVSREKKESFPLTVTSAQKNPTAFYLCASSIGTVLFYGYTFGSGTRLTVV.

V gene TRBV28 combines with J gene TRBJ2-1; D call uncertain. The V end lost 5 bases, the J end lost 12 bases, and 11 bases lay between the germline ends. CDR1 is MDHEN and CDR2 is SYDVKM in the germline V gene. This CDR3 is 11 amino acids long. Here the CDR3 DNA reads TGTGCCAGCAGTCCCCCTCCCGGGCAGTTCTTC. Amino acids: CASSPPPGQFF.

The rearrangement uses TRBV6-4 and TRBJ2-1; weak D call: TRBD1 (6 bases). Trimming left V 0 bases short and J 9 bases short, with 15 bases between. The CDR3 totals 15 residues. Looked up from germline, CDR1 is MRHNA and CDR2 is SNTAGT. CDR3 protein: CASSDSPAGDGEQFF. The CDR3 nucleotides are TGTGCCAGCAGTGACTCCCCGGCAGGGGATGGTGAGCAGTTCTTC.

V and J are TRBV5-4 and TRBJ1-1, with 7 bases lining up with TRBD1. J lost 0 bases, V lost 7 bases, and 12 bases had no gene match. Germline lookup yields CDR1 SGHNT and CDR2 YYREEE (reference sequence). There are 16 residues in the CDR3. The CDR3 DNA follows: TGTGCCAGCGGCGGACAGGTGGGCTTAATGAACACTGAAGCTTTCTTT. Translation: CASGGQVGLMNTEAFF.

V usage is TRBV7-2 and J usage is TRBJ1-1, with a weak D call TRBD1 (5 bases). Trimming shortened V by 2 bases and J by 1 base, and 8 bases separated the two germline ends. The CDR3 length is 14 residues. Germline CDR1 and CDR2: SGHTA and FQGNSA. The CDR3 DNA reads TGTGCCAGCAGCTTATCGACAGCGAACACTGAAGCTTTCTTT. This translates into CASSLSTANTEAFF.

The chain recombines TRBV7-3 with TRBJ2-7, with a tentative D call TRBD2 (6 bases). With 2 bases removed from V and 4 bases from J, the gap between germline ends came to 15 bases. CDR3 length: 15 amino acids. The germline CDR1 and CDR2 sequences are SGHTA and FQGTGA. CDR3 protein: CASSLEAGTSYEQYF. The CDR3 coding sequence is TGTGCCAGCAGCTTAGAGGCAGGGACTTCGTACGAGCAGTACTTC.

J is TRBJ1-2 and V is TRBV18, with TRBD1 matching over 8 bases. Germline CDR1 KGHSH, CDR2 LQKENI. The J segment lost 7 bases and the V segment lost 3 bases, leaving 16 bases of the junction unmatched. The CDR3 has 17 residues. The CDR3 protein is CASSPLGQAVGNGGYTF. The CDR3 DNA sequence: TGTGCCAGCTCACCCCTGGGACAGGCCGTGGGGAACGGTGGCTACACCTTC. Looking up the rest from reference TRBV18 and TRBJ1-2 gives the full variable domain: NAGVMQNPRHLVRRRGQEARLRCSPMKGHSHVYWYRQLPEEGLKFMVYLQKENIIDESGMPKERFSAEFPKEGPSILRIQQVVRGDSAAYFCASSPLGQAVGNGGYTFGSGTRLTVV.

The V gene is TRBV30, the J gene TRBJ1-5; D uncertain. This CDR3 spans 14 amino acids. Germline CDR1 is GTSNPN and CDR2 is SVGIG (reference sequence). Trimming left V 1 base short and J 1 base short, with 8 bases between. CDR3 loop: CAWSAGLSNQPQHF. The CDR3, as DNA: TGTGCCTGGAGTGCGGGGTTGAGCAATCAGCCCCAGCATTTT.

J is TRBJ1-3 and V is TRBV7-9; D is possibly TRBD1 (5 bases). From germline, CDR1 is SEHNR and CDR2 FQNEAQ (reference sequence). Trimming removed 3 bases from V and 4 bases from J, with 13 bases in between. The length of the CDR3 is 15 residues. The CDR3 loop is CASSFGGEVGNTIYF. The CDR3 DNA is TGTGCCAGCAGCTTTGGAGGGGAGGTGGGAAACACCATATATTTT.

This clone was seen a few times. The V call is TRBV7-2, the J call TRBJ1-5; 8 bases match TRBD1. Germline values: CDR1 SGHTA, CDR2 FQGNSA. The ends lost 1 base at V and 6 bases at J; junction bases unmatched: 8. The CDR3 spans 16 residues. The CDR3 coding sequence is TGTGCCAGCAGCTTAGACGCAGGGGGCGGTGGTCAGCCCCAGCATTTT. As protein: CASSLDAGGGGQPQHF.

This clone has at least ten counts. The rearrangement links TRBV2 to TRBJ2-7; 7 positions match TRBD1. With 2 bases clipped from V and 3 bases from J, the junction kept 4 bases outside the gene matches. This CDR3 is 14 amino acids long. Germline CDR1 is SNHLY and CDR2 is FYNNEI. CDR3 in amino acids: CASSEQGEVYEQYF. The CDR3 nucleotides are TGTGCCAGCAGTGAACAGGGGGAAGTCTACGAGCAGTACTTC.

The chain couples TRBV5-1 to TRBJ1-1; D ambiguous. CDR3 length: 14 residues. Germline-derived CDR1 and CDR2 are SGHRS and YFSETQ. Between the trimmed V and J ends, which lost 7 bases and 2 bases, there was a span of 15 bases. The CDR3 DNA sequence: TGCGCCAGCGCCCCTTCGGGTGATAACACTGAAGCTTTCTTT. Translated, it gives CASAPSGDNTEAFF. The whole variable domain, remainder taken from reference TRBV5-1 and TRBJ1-1, is KAGVTQTPRYLIKTRGQQVTLSCSPISGHRSVSWYQQTPGQGLQFLFEYFSETQRNKGNFPGRFSGRQFSNSRSEMNVSTLELGDSALYLCASAPSGDNTEAFFGQGTRLTVV.

The chain is built from TRBV18 and TRBJ1-2; weak D call: TRBD1 (5 bases). CDR1 is KGHSH and CDR2 is LQKENI in the germline V gene. This CDR3 has 14 amino acids. V lost 2 bases and J lost 2, with 9 bases in between. CDR3 sequence reads: CASSPADRNYGYTF. CDR3 sequence (DNA): TGTGCCAGCTCACCAGCCGACAGAAACTATGGCTACACCTTC.